The T cell receptor (beta chain) under discussion was sequenced for a study of T cell repertoires in cytomegalovirus infection. Study details: Matching HLA type and CMV infection were both indicated by public TCR beta signatures.

Study outcomes and limitations: Carriage of CMV together with the relevant HLA was identifiable through cumulative public TCR beta family frequency.

About this clonotype itself: Its antigen is undetermined.

Trimming cost V 6 bases and J 4 bases; bases outside gene matches: 12. The CDR3 consists of 15 residues. The V gene's germline CDR1 is DFQATT and CDR2 SNEGSKA (reference sequence). TCRdb re-called the reads through MiXCR, storing one row per CDR3 protein. The table includes 480,000 or so distinct CDR3 sequences, 10% to 12% detected once. This chain links TRBV20-1 with TRBJ2-1; 7 bases fit TRBD2. The TCR originated in a human donor in good health (CMV status not recorded). Some clones in this sample may be carry-over from other donors' samples. The sequenced sample consisted of PBMCs. The CDR3 loop reads CSAPSGASKYNEQFF. In DNA form, the CDR3 reads TGCAGTGCGCCGAGCGGGGCATCCAAATACAATGAGCAGTTCTTC.